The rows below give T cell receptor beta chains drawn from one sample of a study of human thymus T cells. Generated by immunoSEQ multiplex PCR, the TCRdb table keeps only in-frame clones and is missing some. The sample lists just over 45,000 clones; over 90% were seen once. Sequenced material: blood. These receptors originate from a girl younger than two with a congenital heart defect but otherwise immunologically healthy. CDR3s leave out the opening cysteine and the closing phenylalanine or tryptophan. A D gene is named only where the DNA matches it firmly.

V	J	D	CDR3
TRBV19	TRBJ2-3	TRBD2	ASSTGRKGLWDTQY
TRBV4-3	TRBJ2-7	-	ASSQDGDDYEQY
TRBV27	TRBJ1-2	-	ASSLLRGANYGYT
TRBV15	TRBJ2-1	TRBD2	ATSRGGSGREQF
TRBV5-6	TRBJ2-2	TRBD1	ASSPGQGLSGELF
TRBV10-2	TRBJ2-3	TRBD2	ASSPGSGRAGWLDTQY
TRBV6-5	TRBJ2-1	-	ASSYSTTPSNEQF
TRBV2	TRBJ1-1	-	ASWESGNTEAF
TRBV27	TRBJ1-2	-	ASSPGPQGYGYT
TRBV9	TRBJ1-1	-	ASSPRTGTINTEAF
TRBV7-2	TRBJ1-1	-	ASSRDLNTEAF
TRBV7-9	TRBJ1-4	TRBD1	ASSRETGLDEKLF
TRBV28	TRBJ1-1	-	ASSRLRGDTEAF
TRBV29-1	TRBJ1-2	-	SVGTHHYGYT
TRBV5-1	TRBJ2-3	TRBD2	ASSSGLAVDTQY
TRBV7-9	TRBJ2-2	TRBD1	ASSPRTGLNTGELF
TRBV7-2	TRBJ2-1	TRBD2	ASSSQSGLAGGNEQF
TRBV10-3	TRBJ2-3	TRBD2	AISESLLSGSRTDTQY
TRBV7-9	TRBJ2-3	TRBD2	ASSLGPGTTTDTQY
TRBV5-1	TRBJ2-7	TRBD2	ASSLDYSSGRILYEQY
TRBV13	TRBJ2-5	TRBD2	ASSLSTSAETQY
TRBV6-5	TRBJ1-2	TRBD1	ASSYGTGAGYT
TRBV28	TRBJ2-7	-	ASSLRSGPMGEQY